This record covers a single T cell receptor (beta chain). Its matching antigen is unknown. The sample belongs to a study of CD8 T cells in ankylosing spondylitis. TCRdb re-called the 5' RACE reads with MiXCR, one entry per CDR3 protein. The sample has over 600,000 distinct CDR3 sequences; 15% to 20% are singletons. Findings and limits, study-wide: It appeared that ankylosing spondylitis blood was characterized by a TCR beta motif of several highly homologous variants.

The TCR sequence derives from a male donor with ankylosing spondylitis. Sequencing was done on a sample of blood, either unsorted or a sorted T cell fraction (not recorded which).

The CDR3 loop is CASSGTGGQPQHF. DNA for the CDR3: TGTGCCAGTAGTGGGACAGGGGGCCAGCCCCAGCATTTT. The rearrangement joins TRBV19 to TRBJ1-5; TRBD1 agrees at 12 bases. The V segment lost 5 bases and the J segment 7 bases; nucleotides outside the gene matches: 0. Looked up from germline, CDR1 is LNHDA and CDR2 is SQIVND (reference sequence). This CDR3 spans 13 amino acids.